This T cell receptor beta chain was documented in a study of T cell responses to AZD1222 COVID-19 vaccine. General observations from the study: Among the donors, most were white British and more were female, and clonal diversity was possibly underestimated.

TCRdb's copy holds only in-frame clones and misses some; the assay was immunoSEQ multiplex PCR. The table records about 120,000 clones, roughly 90% of them present only once. In regard to this clone: The target antigen is unknown.

The CDR3 runs 13 residues. The V end lost 4 bases, the J end lost 0 bases, and 6 bases lay between the germline ends. Germline V gene sequence: CDR1 MNHEY, CDR2 SVGAGI. This receptor was identified in an adult in good health. Sequencing was performed on peripheral blood, taken on day 0 of AZD1222 vaccination. The J gene is TRBJ1-1, the V gene TRBV6-5; D call uncertain. CDR3 sequence: CASSLYLNTEAFF. In DNA form, the CDR3 reads TGTGCCAGCAGTTTGTACTTGAACACTGAAGCTTTCTTT.